This entry lists 12 T cell receptor beta chains sequenced from one sample in a study of blood T cell repertoires in COVID-19. The protocol was immunoSEQ multiplex PCR, while the TCRdb copy is restricted to in-frame clones and leaves out a portion. The sample lists fewer than 350,000 clones; 70% to 90% were seen once. Sequencing was carried out using PBMCs or T cells enriched from blood (not recorded which). Receptors were obtained from a woman aged 60-75 years in a cohort exposed to, infected with or recovered from COVID-19 (not recorded which).

This clone appeared once. The chain employs TRBV2 and TRBJ2-5; TRBD1 is a possible D gene (6 bases). The germline gives CDR1 SNHLY, CDR2 FYNNEI. The CDR3 length is 13 residues. Trimming stripped 5 bases from V and 6 bases from J, with 13 bases between. The chain's CDR3 is CASSYRVEQTQYF. Here the CDR3 DNA reads TGTGCCAGCAGTTACAGGGTGGAGCAGACCCAGTACTTC.

This chain links TRBV12-3 or TRBV12-4 with TRBJ1-2; weak D call: TRBD1 (5 bases). The CDR3 contains 13 residues. V was pared by 3 bases and J by 14 bases, with 19 bases between. CDR3 DNA: TGTGCCAGCAGTTTTAGGGCCAGGGCTGATGAAACCTTC. It specifies CASSFRARADETF.

This chain joins TRBV19 and TRBJ2-3, with TRBD1 matching 12 bases. J was trimmed by 6 bases and V by 4 bases; bases with no gene match: 5. The CDR3 covers 15 residues. Germline loops: CDR1 LNHDA, CDR2 SQIVND (reference sequence). CDR3 protein: CASSRGQGAWDTQYF. CDR3 DNA: TGTGCCAGTAGTAGGGGACAGGGGGCTTGGGATACGCAGTATTTT.

V is TRBV6-5 and J is TRBJ2-7, with 7 positions matching TRBD1. Per the germline V gene, CDR1 is MNHEY and CDR2 is SVGAGI. The CDR3 covers 14 residues. The junction had 6 bases not matched to a gene; V was cut back by 2 bases and J by 5 bases. CDR3 in amino acids: CASSYLVGGDEQYF. The CDR3 DNA follows: TGTGCCAGCAGTTACCTCGTAGGGGGCGACGAGCAGTACTTC.

J is TRBJ2-1 and V is TRBV5-3, with D possibly matching TRBD2 (6 bases). TRBV5-3 is placed among ORFs of uncertain function. The CDR3 loop spans 16 amino acids. The V end was cut by 1 base, the J end by 7 bases, with 18 bases between. The chain's CDR3 is CARSLIDDQGGNEQFF. The CDR3 DNA sequence: TGTGCCAGAAGCTTGATCGACGATCAGGGAGGAAATGAGCAGTTCTTC.

The rearrangement uses TRBV18 and TRBJ1-3, with 9 positions matching TRBD1. Germline V gene sequence: CDR1 KGHSH, CDR2 LQKENI. This CDR3 contains 16 residues. The J segment lost 2 bases and the V segment lost 4 bases, leaving 6 bases of the junction unmatched. The CDR3 DNA reads as TGTGCCAGCTCACTCACAGGGGGCGCGGCTGGAAACACCATATATTTT. This gives the protein CASSLTGGAAGNTIYF.

The J gene is TRBJ2-3, the V gene TRBV13; D may be TRBD1 (6 bases). V gave up 0 bases and J gave up 5 bases, with 9 bases separating them. This CDR3 is 14 amino acids long. CDR1 PRHDT and CDR2 FYEKMQ come from the germline V gene (reference sequence). CDR3 nucleotides: TGTGCCAGCAGCTTAGGGGGACAAGGAGATACGCAGTATTTT. Residues: CASSLGGQGDTQYF.

The V call is TRBV2, the J call TRBJ2-5; 7 bases line up with TRBD1. Germline loops: CDR1 SNHLY, CDR2 FYNNEI. V shed 9 bases and J 5 bases; nucleotides not matched to a gene: 9. The CDR3 is 13 amino acids. The CDR3 protein is CASGGQWGETQYF. CDR3 DNA sequence: TGTGCCAGTGGGGGACAGTGGGGGGAGACCCAGTACTTC. The full variable domain, completed using reference TRBV2 and TRBJ2-5, is EPEVTQTPSHQVTQMGQEVILRCVPISNHLYFYWYRQILGQKVEFLVSFYNNEISEKSEIFDDQFSVERPDGSNFTLKIRSTKLEDSAMYFCASGGQWGETQYFGPGTRLLVL.

This clone has just a few counts. V usage is TRBV10-3 and J usage is TRBJ1-5; 7 positions agree with TRBD1. J lost 7 bases, V lost 3 bases, and 6 bases had no gene match. CDR3 length: 14 residues. Germline CDR1 is ENHRY and CDR2 is SYGVKD. CDR3 in amino acids: CAISEGGAVQPQHF. CDR3 sequence (DNA): TGTGCCATCAGTGAAGGGGGCGCGGTCCAGCCCCAGCATTTT.

This clone occurred many times. The chain carries TRBV4-2 and TRBJ2-2; D may be TRBD1 (6 bases). The CDR3 is made up of 15 amino acids. Germline CDR1 reads LGHNA; CDR2 reads YNFKEQ. Deletions cut 0 bases from V and 3 bases from J, with 8 bases between. CDR3 nucleotides: TGTGCCAGCAGCCAAGAGACAGGCTACACCGGGGAGCTGTTTTTT. Its translation: CASSQETGYTGELFF.

This chain links TRBV24-1 with TRBJ2-1; D perhaps matches TRBD2 (6 bases). V was trimmed by 6 bases and J by 3 bases, leaving 11 bases between them. The germline V gene encodes CDR1 KGHDR and CDR2 SFDVKD. CDR3 length: 14 amino acids. As DNA, the CDR3 is TGTGCCACCAGTCGAGGCGGGAACTACAATGAGCAGTTCTTC. This encodes CATSRGGNYNEQFF.

This clone is a singleton in its sample. The chain is built from TRBV10-2 and TRBJ2-5, with 7 bases lining up with TRBD1. V gave up 5 bases and J gave up 4 bases; unmatched junction bases: 4. CDR1 is WSHSY and CDR2 is SAAADI in the germline V gene. This CDR3 contains 13 residues. The CDR3 is CASSRRQGETQYF. The CDR3 region has the DNA TGCGCCAGCAGTAGGAGACAGGGAGAGACCCAGTACTTC.